This T cell receptor (beta chain) derives from a study of shared clonotypes between healthy human individuals. Libraries were prepared by immunoSEQ multiplex PCR; TCRdb keeps only in-frame clonotypes and omits some of them. The data hold 550,000 to 800,000 clones, with roughly 91% observed a single time. The donors were adults (healthy and HIV-negative) with no recent acute infections or vaccinations. The germline V gene encodes CDR1 LGHNA and CDR2 YSLEER. V lost 0 bases to trimming and J lost 3 bases, with 20 bases between them. This CDR3 spans 18 amino acids. The V gene is TRBV4-3, the J gene TRBJ2-5; tentatively, D is TRBD1 or TRBD2 (6 bases each). Sequencing input: memory CD8+ T cells from PBMCs. As for subset: CD45RO+ cells pooled with CCR7-negative TemRA cells. The sequence came from a man aged 18 to 29 in good health. Some clones in this sample may be carry-over from other donors' samples. For the CDR3, the DNA is TGCGCCAGCAGCCAAGATTCCCGACTCGGGGGCATAAAAGAGACCCAGTACTTC. It encodes CASSQDSRLGGIKETQYF.